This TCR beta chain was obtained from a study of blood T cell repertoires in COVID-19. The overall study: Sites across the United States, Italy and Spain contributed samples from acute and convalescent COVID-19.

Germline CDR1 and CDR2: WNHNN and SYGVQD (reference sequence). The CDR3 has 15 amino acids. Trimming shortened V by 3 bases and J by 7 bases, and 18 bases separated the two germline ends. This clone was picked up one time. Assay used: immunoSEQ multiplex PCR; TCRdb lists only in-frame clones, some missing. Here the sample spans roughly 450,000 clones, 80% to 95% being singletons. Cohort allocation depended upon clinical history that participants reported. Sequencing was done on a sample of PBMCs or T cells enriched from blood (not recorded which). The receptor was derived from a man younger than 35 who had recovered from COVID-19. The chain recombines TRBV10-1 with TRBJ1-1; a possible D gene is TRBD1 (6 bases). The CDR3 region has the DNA TGCGCCAGCAGTGAACAGGGAAGAGGGCTGAGTGAAGCTTTCTTT. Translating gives CASSEQGRGLSEAFF.